This T cell receptor (beta chain) was captured by sequencing in a study of technical replicates of blood from a few donors. The J segment lost 3 bases and the V segment lost 3 bases, leaving 13 bases of the junction unmatched. Per germline, CDR1 SGDLS and CDR2 YYNGEE. This CDR3 is built from 18 residues. This table comes from immunoSEQ multiplex PCR, and its TCRdb copy is limited to in-frame clones, with some not included. The data show 50,000 to 70,000 clones, just over 90% seen once. What was sequenced was PBMCs. The source is a human donor in good health. Some clones in this sample may be carry-over from other donors' samples. The rearrangement joins TRBV9 to TRBJ2-3, with 10 bases that match TRBD2. CDR3 DNA: TGTGCCAGCAGCGGGCCCCCCCGCAGCGGGGGGGAGACAGATACGCAGTATTTT. Amino acids: CASSGPPRSGGETDTQYF.